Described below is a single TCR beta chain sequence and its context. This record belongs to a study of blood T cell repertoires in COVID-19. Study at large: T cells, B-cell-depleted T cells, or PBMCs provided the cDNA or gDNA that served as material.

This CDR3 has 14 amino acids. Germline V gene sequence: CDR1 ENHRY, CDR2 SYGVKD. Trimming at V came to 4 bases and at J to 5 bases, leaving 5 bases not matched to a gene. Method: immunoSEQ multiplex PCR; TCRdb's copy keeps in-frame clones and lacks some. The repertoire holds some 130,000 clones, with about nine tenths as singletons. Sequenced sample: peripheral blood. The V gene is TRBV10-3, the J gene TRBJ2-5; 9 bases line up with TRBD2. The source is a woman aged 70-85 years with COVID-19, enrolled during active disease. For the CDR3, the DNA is TGTGCCATCAGTGTGGCGGGGGGGGATGAGACCCAGTACTTC. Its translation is CAISVAGGDETQYF.